The present T cell receptor beta chain was sequenced within a study of blood T cell repertoires in COVID-19. V was cut by 5 bases and J by 10 bases, with 16 bases left in between. From germline, CDR1 is SGHDT and CDR2 YYEEEE. The CDR3 runs to 14 residues. The assay was immunoSEQ multiplex PCR, and TCRdb's table has in-frame clones only and misses some. Of about 170,000 clones listed, about 85% are singletons. The sequencing sample was made of peripheral blood. This chain uses TRBV5-6 with TRBJ1-6; TRBD1 might be the D (6 bases). This TCR was recovered from a man between 60 and 70 years old who had recovered from COVID-19. The CDR3 loop reads CASRLLTGNSPLHF. The CDR3 DNA reads as TGTGCCAGCAGGCTTCTTACAGGGAACTCACCCCTCCACTTT.